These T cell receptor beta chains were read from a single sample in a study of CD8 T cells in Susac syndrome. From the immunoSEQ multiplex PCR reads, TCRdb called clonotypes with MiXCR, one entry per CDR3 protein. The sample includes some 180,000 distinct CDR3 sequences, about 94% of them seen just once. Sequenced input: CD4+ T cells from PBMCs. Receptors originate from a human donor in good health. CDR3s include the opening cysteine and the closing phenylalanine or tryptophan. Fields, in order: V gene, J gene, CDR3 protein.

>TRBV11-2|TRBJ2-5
CASSFDSGSGETQYF
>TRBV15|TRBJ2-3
CATSSGDRGSTDTQYF
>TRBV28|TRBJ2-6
CASSSFSGANVLTF
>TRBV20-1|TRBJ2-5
CSAKPLAGVKTQYF
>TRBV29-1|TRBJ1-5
CSAGGAWNQPQHF
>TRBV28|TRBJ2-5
CASSLVAGGGRFLSETQYF
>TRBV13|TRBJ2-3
CASSSRPSDTQYF
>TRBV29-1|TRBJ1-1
CSGGTGNEAFF
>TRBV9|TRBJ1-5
CASSVSFNQPQHF
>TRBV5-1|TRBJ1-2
CASSLTGYTF
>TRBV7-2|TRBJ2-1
CASSLGVTRVDEQFF